This entry lists 30 T cell receptor beta chains sequenced from one sample in a study of cytomegalovirus exposure and HLA in healthy donors. It was with 60 Vbeta and 13 Jbeta primers that the PCR ran. The data were produced by immunoSEQ multiplex PCR, yet TCRdb's version contains in-frame clones alone and is incomplete. The sample records 100,000 to 150,000 clones, 80% being singletons. The sequencing input was PBMCs. The receptor source for this set is a man aged 30 to 45 in good health and CMV-seropositive.

In regard to this clone: Compared with germline, one end of the junction differs, possibly owing to a read error. The V and J genes are TRBV5-1 and TRBJ1-1; 8 bases are shared with TRBD1. The CDR3 sequence is 16 residues long. Germline-derived CDR1 and CDR2 are SGHRS and YFSETQ. CDR3 amino acids: CASSHDRGLPNAEAFF. For the CDR3, the DNA is TGCGCCAGCAGCCACGACAGGGGACTTCCGAACGCTGAAGCTTTCTTT.

The DNA of the CDR3 is TGCGCCAGCAGCGGATATGGTTCCGCTCAGGCTAACACTGAAGCTTTCTTT. Translating it yields CASSGYGSAQANTEAFF. V and J are TRBV5-1 and TRBJ1-1; D gene unclear. Trimming removed 4 bases at V and 2 bases at J, with 21 bases between. CDR1 SGHRS and CDR2 YFSETQ come from the germline V gene. The CDR3 sequence is 17 residues long.

This clone was counted only a few times. The V call is TRBV19, the J call TRBJ1-5; a possible D gene is TRBD1 (5 bases). This CDR3 contains 15 residues. Germline CDR1 reads LNHDA; CDR2 reads SQIVND (reference sequence). V was cut by 7 bases and J by 5 bases, with 18 bases left in between. The CDR3 reads CASIKVGGGDQPQHF. As DNA, the CDR3 is TGTGCCAGTATTAAGGTCGGTGGAGGGGATCAGCCCCAGCATTTT.

This chain connects TRBV2 to TRBJ1-1, with D possibly TRBD1 on 6 matching bases. Looked up from germline, CDR1 is SNHLY and CDR2 is FYNNEI. Trimming took 2 bases from V and 4 from J, leaving 8 bases between them. There are 13 residues in the CDR3. CDR3 in amino acids: CASSERGITEAFF. CDR3 DNA sequence: TGTGCCAGCAGTGAAAGGGGGATCACTGAAGCTTTCTTT.

This clone was seen a few times. The rearrangement uses TRBV5-1 and TRBJ2-5; the match to TRBD2 covers 11 bases. The CDR3 is 14 residues long. Germline CDR1 and CDR2: SGHRS and YFSETQ. V trimming: 6 bases; J trimming: 5 bases; junction bases outside the gene matches: 6. This chain's CDR3 is CASTGTSGEETQYF. The CDR3 DNA reads as TGCGCCAGCACCGGGACTAGCGGAGAGGAGACCCAGTACTTC.

This clone was found once. V usage is TRBV7-3 and J usage is TRBJ2-1, with 8 positions matching TRBD2. V lost 5 bases to trimming and J lost 1 base; unmatched junction nucleotides: 7. The CDR3 contains 16 residues. Germline V CDR1 and CDR2: SGHTA, FQGTGA. The CDR3 reads CASSNLGGGSYNEQFF. CDR3 DNA sequence: TGTGCCAGCAGCAACCTCGGCGGGGGGTCCTACAATGAGCAGTTCTTC.

This clone has only one observation. The V call is TRBV29-1, the J call TRBJ2-5; possible D gene TRBD2, 5 bases. The CDR3 runs to 11 residues. With 8 bases removed from V and 3 bases from J, the gap between germline ends came to 10 bases. Germline assignment: CDR1 SQVTM and CDR2 ANQGSEA. The CDR3 loop reads CSPGGEETQYF. As DNA, the CDR3 is TGCAGCCCCGGAGGAGAAGAGACCCAGTACTTC.

The J gene is TRBJ1-2, the V gene TRBV7-9; D gene ambiguous. Germline CDR1 and CDR2: SEHNR and FQNEAQ (reference sequence). The CDR3 has 15 residues. Trimming removed 4 bases at V and 1 base at J, with 13 bases between. The CDR3 sequence: CASSSLAGVNYGYTF. CDR3 sequence (DNA): TGTGCCAGCAGCTCATTGGCGGGTGTTAACTATGGCTACACCTTC.

This clone has just one count. The chain links TRBV12-5 to TRBJ1-2; 10 bases map to TRBD1. Per the germline V gene, CDR1 is LGHNT and CDR2 is FRNRAP. The CDR3 has 14 residues. After removal of 5 bases from V and 6 bases from J, the junction contained 6 bases not matched to a gene. This CDR3 is CASGLDRGLNGYTF. In nucleotides, the CDR3 is TGTGCTAGTGGTCTCGACAGGGGGCTCAATGGCTACACCTTC. Full variable domain (remainder filled in from reference TRBV12-5 and TRBJ1-2): DARVTQTPRHKVTEMGQEVTMRCQPILGHNTVFWYRQTMMQGLELLAYFRNRAPLDDSGMPKDRFSAEMPDATLATLKIQPSEPRDSAVYFCASGLDRGLNGYTFGSGTRLTVV.

The chain carries TRBV19 and TRBJ2-6; tentatively, D is TRBD2 (5 bases). The CDR3 contains 15 residues. The germline gives CDR1 LNHDA, CDR2 SQIVND (reference sequence). Trimming left V 4 bases short and J 2 bases short, with 9 bases between. CDR3 DNA: TGTGCCAGTAGTACCCTCGGGACTGGGGCCAACGTCCTGACTTTC. As protein: CASSTLGTGANVLTF.

The J gene is TRBJ2-7, the V gene TRBV19, with TRBD1 identical over 7 bases. Germline V CDR1 and CDR2: LNHDA, SQIVND (reference sequence). The J segment lost 3 bases and the V segment lost 6 bases, leaving 8 bases of the junction unmatched. The CDR3 sequence is 14 residues long. As DNA, the CDR3 is TGTGCCAGTAGGCACACGACAGGGATCTACGAGCAGTACTTC. It translates to CASRHTTGIYEQYF.

CDR3 protein: CASSFDGDSNQPQHF. Here the CDR3 DNA reads TGTGCCAGCAGCTTCGACGGAGATAGCAATCAGCCCCAGCATTTT. V gene TRBV9 combines with J gene TRBJ1-5, with D unclear. V was shortened by 4 bases and J by 0 bases, with 11 bases between the two germline ends. The germline gives CDR1 SGDLS, CDR2 YYNGEE. The CDR3 is made up of 15 amino acids. Full variable domain (rest looked up from reference TRBV9 and TRBJ1-5): DSGVTQTPKHLITATGQRVTLRCSPRSGDLSVYWYQQSLDQGLQFLIQYYNGEERAKGNILERFSAQQFPDLHSELNLSSLELGDSALYFCASSFDGDSNQPQHFGDGTRLSIL.

V is TRBV21-1 and J is TRBJ2-1; the D segment call TRBD2 is taken from the table without a DNA check. TRBV21-1 is a documented pseudogene. This CDR3 is 15 amino acids long. CDR3 amino acids: CASSGTSGGGNEQFF. The CDR3 coding sequence is TGTGCCAGCAGCGGGACTAGCGGGGGGGGCAATGAGCAGTTCTTC.

Here the CDR3 reads CASSADIRETQYF. The CDR3 bases are TGTGCCAGCAGCGCGGACATTCGGGAGACCCAGTACTTC. The chain joins TRBV5-4 to TRBJ2-5, with a tentative D call TRBD1 (5 bases). CDR1 is SGHNT, CDR2 YYREEE, per germline (reference sequence). There are 13 residues in the CDR3. V shed 4 bases and J shed 5 bases, with 12 bases lying between them.

The chain has TRBV19 and TRBJ1-1, with TRBD1 matching 8 bases. Germline V gives CDR1 LNHDA, CDR2 SQIVND (reference sequence). Losses at the gene ends were 2 bases for V and 11 bases for J; bases not matched to a gene: 10. This CDR3 comprises 14 residues. In DNA, the CDR3 is TGTGCCAGTAGTATACAGGGGGCCTCCCAGTCCGCTTTCTTT. It specifies CASSIQGASQSAFF. The full variable domain, completed using reference TRBV19 and TRBJ1-1, is DGGITQSPKYLFRKEGQNVTLSCEQNLNHDAMYWYRQDPGQGLRLIYYSQIVNDFQKGDIAEGYSVSREKKESFPLTVTSAQKNPTAFYLCASSIQGASQSAFFGQGTRLTVV.

The chain employs TRBV6-5 and TRBJ2-7; TRBD1 aligns across 7 bases. The trim removed 8 bases at V and 3 bases at J, leaving 13 bases unmatched. CDR3 length equals 15 residues. CDR1 and CDR2 from the germline V gene are MNHEY and SVGAGI. The CDR3 DNA reads as TGTGCCAGCCGGAGAGGGGCAGGGGGAAACTACGAGCAGTACTTC. Residues: CASRRGAGGNYEQYF.

The chain uses TRBV27 and TRBJ1-5; no clear D gene. The germline V gene encodes CDR1 MNHEY and CDR2 SMNVEV (reference sequence). V was pared by 2 bases and J by 2 bases, with 10 bases between. CDR3 length: 15 residues. The CDR3 loop is CASSLGGLGNQPQHF. CDR3 sequence (DNA): TGTGCCAGCAGTTTAGGCGGGTTGGGCAATCAGCCCCAGCATTTT.

The chain carries TRBV29-1 and TRBJ2-2; 9 bases line up with TRBD1. The CDR3 has 13 residues. Unmatched junction bases numbered 6, after V lost 7 bases and J lost 6 bases. CDR1 and CDR2 (germline): SQVTM, ANQGSEA. CDR3: CSGGQGSAGELFF. The CDR3 nucleotides are TGCAGCGGGGGACAGGGTTCCGCCGGGGAGCTGTTTTTT.

This chain links TRBV6-6 with TRBJ2-3, with no clear D. The CDR3 loop spans 15 amino acids. Trimming removed 5 bases from V and 1 base from J, with 13 bases in between. Germline CDR1 and CDR2: MNHNY and SVGAGI (reference sequence). The CDR3 DNA reads TGTGCCAGCAGTAAACCCGGTGAGGGCACAGATACGCAGTATTTT. It translates to CASSKPGEGTDTQYF.

The chain employs TRBV10-3 and TRBJ2-5, with 7 bases matching TRBD2. J lost 1 base, V lost 7 bases, and 9 bases had no gene match. CDR3 length: 15 amino acids. Germline V gene lookup returns CDR1 ENHRY and CDR2 SYGVKD. CDR3 sequence reads: CAITDLTSPQETQYF. The CDR3 DNA reads as TGTGCCATCACCGACCTGACTAGCCCCCAAGAGACCCAGTACTTC.

The rearrangement uses TRBV5-1 and TRBJ2-1, with 9 bases fitting TRBD2. Germline V gene lookup returns CDR1 SGHRS and CDR2 YFSETQ. The CDR3 runs to 15 residues. With 3 bases clipped from V and 2 bases from J, the junction kept 3 bases outside the gene matches. CDR3 sequence: CASSSRTSAYNEQFF. CDR3 bases: TGCGCCAGCAGCTCGAGGACTAGCGCCTACAATGAGCAGTTCTTC.

The chain uses TRBV12-5 and TRBJ2-5; a possible D gene is TRBD1 (6 bases). The CDR3 has 12 residues. Trimming took off 2 bases at V and 5 bases at J, with 6 bases between the two ends. Looked up from germline, CDR1 is LGHNT and CDR2 is FRNRAP. Written as DNA, the CDR3 is TGTGCTAGTGGTTTGAGGGGGGAGACCCAGTACTTC. Translated, it gives CASGLRGETQYF.

This chain connects TRBV6-1 to TRBJ1-2, with 10 positions matching TRBD1. CDR3 length: 13 residues. Germline CDR1 reads MNHNS; CDR2 reads SASEGT. J was trimmed by 4 bases and V by 10 bases; bases with no gene match: 6. CDR3 nucleotide sequence: TGTGCCACTTGGGACAGGGGAAGCTATGGCTACACCTTC. It encodes CATWDRGSYGYTF.

V gene TRBV5-1 combines with J gene TRBJ2-2, with 7 nucleotides matching TRBD1. The CDR3 consists of 15 residues. The germline CDR1 and CDR2 sequences are SGHRS and YFSETQ. Trimming at V came to 2 bases and at J to 3 bases, leaving 4 bases not matched to a gene. This CDR3 reads CASSLEGGYTGELFF. CDR3 sequence (DNA): TGCGCCAGCAGCTTAGAAGGGGGCTACACCGGGGAGCTGTTTTTT.

The J gene is TRBJ1-1, the V gene TRBV2; D might be TRBD1 (6 bases). Germline-derived CDR1 and CDR2 are SNHLY and FYNNEI. The V end was cut by 6 bases, the J end by 12 bases, with 17 bases between. The length of the CDR3 is 12 residues. As DNA, the CDR3 is TGTGCCAGCAGCGAACAGGGATCGCTACCTTTCTTT. Translation: CASSEQGSLPFF. Looking up the rest from reference TRBV2 and TRBJ1-1 gives the full variable domain: EPEVTQTPSHQVTQMGQEVILRCVPISNHLYFYWYRQILGQKVEFLVSFYNNEISEKSEIFDDQFSVERPDGSNFTLKIRSTKLEDSAMYFCASSEQGSLPFFGQGTRLTVV.

This clone was counted between two and nine times. CDR3 DNA sequence: TGTGCCAGCTCACCATCAGGGGACTCCTACAATGAGCAGTTCTTC. Translation gives CASSPSGDSYNEQFF. The chain is built from TRBV18 and TRBJ2-1, with TRBD1 as a possible D gene (6 bases). The CDR3 is 15 residues long. The ends were cut back, 2 bases at V and 0 bases at J, with 8 bases in the middle. Germline V lookup: CDR1 KGHSH, CDR2 LQKENI.

The gene calls are TRBV4-2 and TRBJ2-5; 11 nucleotides line up with TRBD2. CDR1 is LGHNA and CDR2 is YNFKEQ in the germline V gene. V was pared by 0 bases and J by 5 bases, with 17 bases of the junction left unmatched. The CDR3 runs 20 residues. The CDR3 DNA reads TGTGCCAGCAGCCAAGACGCTAGCGGGGGGTCAGGGGCAGTGTGGGAGACCCAGTACTTC. It codes for CASSQDASGGSGAVWETQYF.

The gene calls are TRBV2 and TRBJ1-2; D is ambiguous. This CDR3 is 15 amino acids long. Germline CDR1 SNHLY, CDR2 FYNNEI. Trimming left V 1 base short and J 7 bases short, with 16 bases between. CDR3 sequence (DNA): TGTGCCAGCAGTGAAGGTCTCCGGACTTCTACTGGCTACACCTTC. Its translation is CASSEGLRTSTGYTF.

The V call is TRBV2, the J call TRBJ1-2, with 8 positions matching TRBD1. Losses at the gene ends were 6 bases for V and 5 bases for J; bases not matched to a gene: 5. Germline V gives CDR1 SNHLY, CDR2 FYNNEI. The CDR3 runs 13 residues. CDR3 protein: CASSQDREYGYTF. DNA for the CDR3: TGTGCCAGCAGCCAGGACAGGGAGTATGGCTACACCTTC.

The CDR3 loop reads CASSSGVLGIYEQYF. CDR3 in DNA: TGTGCCAGCAGCTCGGGGGTCCTTGGTATCTACGAGCAGTACTTC. V and J are TRBV13 and TRBJ2-7, with a tentative D call TRBD2 (6 bases). The CDR3 consists of 15 residues. CDR1 PRHDT and CDR2 FYEKMQ come from the germline V gene (reference sequence). The V end was cut by 4 bases, the J end by 3 bases, with 16 bases between.